Reported below is one T cell receptor beta chain. Its antigen is not known. Germline CDR1 reads SGHRS; CDR2 reads YFSETQ. The CDR3 has 15 residues. Losses at the gene ends were 3 bases for V and 4 bases for J; bases not matched to a gene: 7. This sample is drawn from a study of cytomegalovirus exposure and HLA in healthy donors. Whole-study findings and limits: Later, an analysis found that common viral pathogens appeared to be linked with several of the most significant clusters. As a later analysis showed, a missense DCLRE1C variant was linked to trimming of TCR beta V- and J-genes.

When sampled, the donors appeared nominally healthy, though they likely had unrecorded immune exposures. The PCR used 60 Vbeta and 13 Jbeta primers. Profiling relied on immunoSEQ multiplex PCR, and the TCRdb table lists in-frame clones only, not all of them. Among approximately 150,000 clones, more than 60% were seen once, and the ten largest hold around 11%. The gene calls are TRBV5-1 and TRBJ1-5, with 7 bases aligning to TRBD1. Input material: PBMCs. The receptor was isolated from a man aged 18 to 30 in good health and CMV-seropositive. CDR3 sequence reads: CASSSTGEKNQPQHF. The DNA of the CDR3 is TGCGCCAGCAGCTCAACAGGGGAGAAGAATCAGCCCCAGCATTTT.